One and the same sample provided the 12 T cell receptor beta chains below, sequenced in a study of shared clonotypes between healthy human individuals. TCRdb keeps only in-frame clones here, not all; method: immunoSEQ multiplex PCR. Of more than 1.2 million clones detected, about 98.5% appear once; the ten largest clones hold 0.36%. What was sequenced was naive CD4+ T cells sorted from blood. As to subset: CD45RA+ positively selected. The receptors derive from a man aged 25-45 years in good health.

The V and J genes are TRBV19 and TRBJ1-1; D gene ambiguous. The germline gives CDR1 LNHDA, CDR2 SQIVND (reference sequence). Deletions cut 7 bases from V and 6 bases from J, with 9 bases between. This CDR3 spans 11 amino acids. The chain's CDR3 is CASNQRAEAFF. In DNA, the CDR3 is TGTGCCAGTAATCAAAGGGCTGAAGCTTTCTTT.

V usage is TRBV18 and J usage is TRBJ2-1; TRBD2 agrees at 8 bases. V shed 3 bases, J shed 13 bases, and the junction held 8 bases outside the gene matches. CDR3 size: 13 residues. Germline V CDR1 and CDR2: KGHSH, LQKENI. CDR3 coding DNA: TGTGCCAGCTCACCTGGAGCGGGAGAATTTCAGTTCTTC. Translation: CASSPGAGEFQFF.

The chain links TRBV6-6 to TRBJ2-1; 8 bases match TRBD1. V shed 6 bases, J shed 3 bases, and the junction held 7 bases outside the gene matches. CDR3 size: 15 residues. From germline, CDR1 is MNHNY and CDR2 SVGAGI (reference sequence). The CDR3 DNA is TGTGCCAGCAGCCACCCACAGGGGGTCTACAATGAGCAGTTCTTC. It specifies CASSHPQGVYNEQFF.

The chain combines TRBV19 with TRBJ1-5; D gene uncertain. CDR3 length: 15 amino acids. Trimming pared 10 bases from V and 5 bases from J, leaving 21 bases between. Germline V lookup: CDR1 LNHDA, CDR2 SQIVND (reference sequence). The CDR3 reads CAIGKRDSRHQPQHF. The CDR3 nucleotides are TGTGCCATAGGAAAGCGTGACTCAAGACATCAGCCCCAGCATTTT.

In the case of this clone: Sequence at one end of the junction differs from germline and may be a read error. This sequence joins TRBV9 and TRBJ2-1, with D maybe TRBD2 (6 bases). Germline CDR1 reads SGDLS; CDR2 reads YYNGEE. The CDR3 has 14 residues. CDR3 region: CASSVGDSYHEQFF. The DNA for the CDR3 is TGTGCCAGCAGCGTAGGGGACTCCTACCATGAGCAGTTCTTC.

J is TRBJ2-7 and V is TRBV5-1, with unresolved D. The CDR3 contains 12 residues. The V end lost 4 bases, the J end lost 3 bases, and 8 bases lay between the germline ends. CDR1 and CDR2 from the germline V gene are SGHRS and YFSETQ. CDR3 DNA: TGCGCCAGCAGCACGGAGAGCTACGAGCAGTACTTC. This codes for CASSTESYEQYF.

The DNA of the CDR3 is TGTGCCAGCAGTTTTCAAAGGGCTGGGGCCAACGTCCTGACTTTC. Encoded protein: CASSFQRAGANVLTF. The rearrangement joins TRBV27 to TRBJ2-6; no reliable D call. The V gene's germline CDR1 is MNHEY and CDR2 SMNVEV (reference sequence). The CDR3 contains 15 residues. V was shortened by 3 bases and J by 2 bases, with 8 bases between the two germline ends.

V usage is TRBV12-5 and J usage is TRBJ2-1, with D perhaps TRBD1 (6 bases). Germline assignment: CDR1 LGHNT and CDR2 FRNRAP. The CDR3 contains 16 residues. The ends were cut back, 2 bases at V and 6 bases at J, with 17 bases in the middle. This chain's CDR3 is CASGLRDKVPSNEQFF. The CDR3 DNA is TGTGCTAGTGGTTTGAGGGACAAAGTTCCATCCAATGAGCAGTTCTTC. Looking up the rest from reference TRBV12-5 and TRBJ2-1 gives the full variable domain: DARVTQTPRHKVTEMGQEVTMRCQPILGHNTVFWYRQTMMQGLELLAYFRNRAPLDDSGMPKDRFSAEMPDATLATLKIQPSEPRDSAVYFCASGLRDKVPSNEQFFGPGTRLTVL.

On this clone itself: Germline and junction disagree at one end, which may indicate a read error. This rearrangement joins TRBV19 to TRBJ2-7, with D hard to call. The CDR3 spans 12 residues. Germline V CDR1 and CDR2: LNHDA, SQIVND (reference sequence). The CDR3 protein is CASSSPSHEQYF. CDR3 nucleotides: TGTGCCAGTAGTAGCCCCTCCCACGAGCAGTACTTC.

This chain uses TRBV7-2 with TRBJ2-1, with a possible D match to TRBD1 (5 bases). V was pared by 5 bases and J by 9 bases, with 14 bases between. Germline CDR1 and CDR2: SGHTA and FQGNSA. The CDR3 consists of 13 residues. CDR3 protein: CASSPGWGPEQFF. The CDR3 DNA follows: TGTGCCAGCAGCCCAGGGTGGGGTCCTGAGCAGTTCTTC.

The genes are TRBV5-4 and TRBJ2-3, with TRBD1 matching 12 bases. CDR3 size: 16 residues. The V gene's germline CDR1 is SGHNT and CDR2 YYREEE (reference sequence). With V trimmed by 4 bases and J by 8 bases, 11 bases remained unmatched. This CDR3 reads CASSRNRDRGHGTQYF. CDR3 DNA sequence: TGTGCCAGCAGCCGAAACCGGGACAGGGGGCACGGTACGCAGTATTTT.

This sequence joins TRBV10-3 and TRBJ2-1, with 9 nucleotides matching TRBD2. CDR1 is ENHRY and CDR2 is SYGVKD in the germline V gene. The CDR3 consists of 15 residues. V lost 4 bases and J lost 3; bases outside the gene matches: 4. This chain's CDR3 is CAISGIAGVYNEQFF. The CDR3 bases are TGTGCCATCAGTGGAATAGCGGGGGTCTACAATGAGCAGTTCTTC.